Below, 23 T cell receptor beta chains from the same sample are listed, as sequenced in a study of cytomegalovirus exposure and HLA in healthy donors. Primers: 60 Vbeta forward and 13 Jbeta reverse. Profiling relied on immunoSEQ multiplex PCR, and the TCRdb table lists in-frame clones only, not all of them. The profile covers about 130,000 clones, with almost 85% appearing a single time and 2.7% taken by the ten largest. The material sequenced was PBMCs. Source of these receptors: a boy aged 2 to 10 in good health and CMV-seronegative.

V is TRBV9 and J is TRBJ1-6; tentatively, D is TRBD1 (5 bases). V lost 2 bases and J lost 6, with 9 bases in between. Germline V gene data show CDR1 as SGDLS and CDR2 as YYNGEE. The CDR3 has 14 residues. The CDR3 loop reads CASSVGGINSPLHF. The DNA for the CDR3 is TGTGCCAGCAGCGTCGGGGGTATTAATTCACCCCTCCACTTT.

The chain has TRBV12-5 and TRBJ2-5; D possibly corresponds to TRBD1 (6 bases). The V and J ends lost 6 bases and 2 bases respectively, with 16 bases between them. Germline V gene sequence: CDR1 LGHNT, CDR2 FRNRAP. This CDR3 has 15 residues. The CDR3 DNA sequence: TGTGCTAGTGGAAGTCCCGGGACACCACAAGAGACCCAGTACTTC. Translated, it gives CASGSPGTPQETQYF. Filled out from reference TRBV12-5 and TRBJ2-5, the complete variable domain reads DARVTQTPRHKVTEMGQEVTMRCQPILGHNTVFWYRQTMMQGLELLAYFRNRAPLDDSGMPKDRFSAEMPDATLATLKIQPSEPRDSAVYFCASGSPGTPQETQYFGPGTRLLVL.

A few counts support this clone. This chain connects TRBV10-1 to TRBJ1-1, with 8 bases lining up with TRBD1. CDR1 WNHNN and CDR2 SYGVQD come from the germline V gene (reference sequence). Germline trimming cut 6 bases from V and 2 bases from J; bases unmatched to any gene: 2. This CDR3 spans 13 amino acids. The CDR3 is CASRDRVNTEAFF. For the CDR3, the DNA is TGCGCCAGCAGGGACAGGGTTAACACTGAAGCTTTCTTT.

This chain joins TRBV6-1 and TRBJ2-7; weak D call: TRBD2 (6 bases). CDR1 is MNHNS and CDR2 is SASEGT in the germline V gene. This CDR3 spans 15 amino acids. Trimming shortened V by 4 bases and J by 5 bases, and 18 bases separated the two germline ends. DNA for the CDR3: TGTGCCAGCAGTGGAACTCTCGGAGGGTCCGACGAGCAGTACGTC. Protein: CASSGTLGGSDEQYV.

The V gene is TRBV28, the J gene TRBJ2-1; the match to TRBD1 covers 8 bases. V shed 6 bases and J 6 bases; nucleotides not matched to a gene: 13. This CDR3 spans 16 amino acids. Germline-derived CDR1 and CDR2 are MDHEN and SYDVKM. The DNA of the CDR3 is TGTGCCAGCAGCTCACTTGACAGGGGTTGGGGCAATGAGCAGTTCTTC. Its translation is CASSSLDRGWGNEQFF.

This rearrangement joins TRBV9 to TRBJ2-7; tentatively, D is TRBD1 (6 bases). Germline CDR1 SGDLS, CDR2 YYNGEE. The CDR3 sequence is 15 residues long. Trimming stripped 0 bases from V and 7 bases from J, with 17 bases between. The CDR3 DNA is TGTGCCAGCAGCGTAGACCCCGAGGGTAGGGGGGAGCAGTACTTC. The encoded protein is CASSVDPEGRGEQYF.

The J gene is TRBJ2-5, the V gene TRBV5-1; TRBD1 matches 8 bases. CDR3 length: 17 residues. CDR1 is SGHRS, CDR2 YFSETQ, per germline. V gave up 4 bases and J gave up 7 bases; unmatched junction bases: 18. The CDR3 protein is CASSLRGQELPGATQYF. The CDR3 DNA follows: TGCGCCAGCAGCCTGAGGGGACAGGAACTTCCCGGTGCGACCCAGTACTTC.

The chain couples TRBV19 to TRBJ1-2; 8 bases are a match to TRBD1. CDR1 and CDR2 from the germline V gene are LNHDA and SQIVND (reference sequence). Unmatched junction bases numbered 14, after V lost 6 bases and J lost 2 bases. This CDR3 comprises 17 residues. The DNA for the CDR3 is TGTGCCAGTAGAAGACTACCGGGACAGGCCCCAAACTATGGCTACACCTTC. This codes for CASRRLPGQAPNYGYTF.

The chain employs TRBV7-9 and TRBJ2-3; TRBD2 is a possible D gene (6 bases). From germline, CDR1 is SEHNR and CDR2 FQNEAQ (reference sequence). There are 11 residues in the CDR3. CDR3 protein: CSGEAADTQYF. Here the CDR3 DNA reads TGTTCCGGGGAGGCCGCAGATACGCAGTATTTT.

This rearrangement joins TRBV5-6 to TRBJ1-2; D is undetermined. From germline, CDR1 is SGHDT and CDR2 YYEEEE. The germline V and J ends were trimmed by 2 bases and 7 bases, with 18 bases remaining between them. This CDR3 has 15 amino acids. CDR3 DNA sequence: TGTGCCAGCAGCTTATATGGCAGTGTCTCTTGTGGCTACACCTTC. Its translation is CASSLYGSVSCGYTF.

The CDR3 coding sequence is TGTGCCAGCAGTACGCCTCACGAGAGCTCCTACAATGAGCAGTTCTTC. Residues: CASSTPHESSYNEQFF. This rearrangement joins TRBV28 to TRBJ2-1; D unresolved. Germline V lookup: CDR1 MDHEN, CDR2 SYDVKM. Trimming shortened V by 5 bases and J by 0 bases, and 14 bases separated the two germline ends. The CDR3 has 16 residues.

The chain combines TRBV19 with TRBJ1-2, with 9 bases that match TRBD1. V shed 4 bases and J 1 base; nucleotides not matched to a gene: 7. The CDR3 extends over 16 amino acids. Germline lookup yields CDR1 LNHDA and CDR2 SQIVND (reference sequence). CDR3 nucleotide sequence: TGTGCCAGTAGTAGTCGACAGGGGGTTAGTAACTATGGCTACACCTTC. This gives the protein CASSSRQGVSNYGYTF.

The chain recombines TRBV2 with TRBJ2-7; weak D call: TRBD2 (5 bases). The CDR3 runs to 14 residues. Germline lookup yields CDR1 SNHLY and CDR2 FYNNEI. V dropped 10 bases and J dropped 7 bases, with 23 bases sitting between them. CDR3 nucleotide sequence: TGTGCCACCCAACCTCCTTTTGAGGGAGCGGAGCAGTACGTC. Translated: CATQPPFEGAEQYV.

The chain recombines TRBV11-2 with TRBJ2-7; D unresolved. Germline V gene data show CDR1 as SGHAT and CDR2 as FQNNGV. Trimming shortened V by 5 bases and J by 2 bases, and 7 bases separated the two germline ends. The CDR3 runs to 12 residues. The CDR3 bases are TGTGCCAGCAGCCCTCTTGCCTACGAGCAGTACTTC. This encodes CASSPLAYEQYF.

This chain joins TRBV7-9 and TRBJ2-5, with 7 bases aligning to TRBD1. Germline V gene sequence: CDR1 SEHNR, CDR2 FQNEAQ (reference sequence). V lost 6 bases to trimming and J lost 4 bases; unmatched junction nucleotides: 14. There are 16 residues in the CDR3. CDR3: CASSASGQPNGETQYF. CDR3 sequence (DNA): TGTGCCAGCAGTGCCTCGGGACAGCCGAATGGAGAGACCCAGTACTTC.

This sequence joins TRBV28 and TRBJ1-3, with D possibly matching TRBD1 (5 bases). V was pared by 3 bases and J by 1 base, with 7 bases between. The germline V gene has CDR1 MDHEN and CDR2 SYDVKM. CDR3 size: 14 residues. As DNA, the CDR3 is TGTGCCAGCAGTTTTAGGGGTTCTGGAAACACCATATATTTT. It specifies CASSFRGSGNTIYF.

The chain has TRBV27 and TRBJ2-2; TRBD1 is a possible D gene (6 bases). Trimming took off 6 bases at V and 5 bases at J, with 7 bases between the two ends. The germline CDR1 and CDR2 sequences are MNHEY and SMNVEV (reference sequence). The CDR3 runs to 12 residues. CDR3 region: CASRRGTGELFF. CDR3 sequence (DNA): TGTGCCAGCAGAAGGGGGACCGGGGAGCTGTTTTTT.

J is TRBJ1-2 and V is TRBV11-3; D unclear. CDR1 is SGHNT and CDR2 is YENEEA in the germline V gene. The length of the CDR3 is 12 residues. V lost 4 bases and J lost 7, with 10 bases in between. The CDR3 DNA is TGTGCCAGCAGCTCTTCAGGCTTTGGCTACACCTTC. It yields the protein CASSSSGFGYTF.

The J gene is TRBJ2-5, the V gene TRBV15; 9 bases fit TRBD2. Germline trimming cut 0 bases from V and 2 bases from J; bases unmatched to any gene: 7. The V gene's germline CDR1 is LNHNV and CDR2 YYDKDF (reference sequence). This CDR3 spans 17 amino acids. The DNA for the CDR3 is TGTGCCACCAGCAGAGAGGGGGCGGGGGGGCCTCAAGAGACCCAGTACTTC. The encoded protein is CATSREGAGGPQETQYF.

The chain couples TRBV7-8 to TRBJ2-2, with D hard to call. CDR1 is SGHVS and CDR2 is FQNEAQ in the germline V gene. V dropped 7 bases and J dropped 10 bases, with 16 bases sitting between them. This CDR3 has 13 residues. The CDR3 here is CASTQRSNLELFF. The DNA of the CDR3 is TGTGCCAGCACCCAGAGGTCCAACCTGGAGCTGTTTTTT.

The chain uses TRBV7-2 and TRBJ2-7; tentative D call: TRBD1 (6 bases). In germline, CDR1 is SGHTA, CDR2 FQGNSA. V lost 5 bases to trimming and J lost 5 bases, with 10 bases between them. The CDR3 spans 12 residues. CDR3 region: CASSRTGHEQYF. Written as DNA, the CDR3 is TGTGCCAGCAGCAGAACAGGGCACGAGCAGTACTTC. The full variable domain, in which reference TRBV7-2 and TRBJ2-7 provide the parts outside the CDR3, is GAGVSQSPSNKVTEKGKDVELRCDPISGHTALYWYRQSLGQGLEFLIYFQGNSAPDKSGLPSDRFSAERTGGSVSTLTIQRTQQEDSAVYLCASSRTGHEQYFGPGTRLTVT.

The rearrangement uses TRBV4-3 and TRBJ1-1; D unclear. Germline loops: CDR1 LGHNA, CDR2 YSLEER. The germline V and J ends were trimmed by 0 bases and 1 base, with 24 bases remaining between them. This CDR3 is built from 20 residues. Here the CDR3 DNA reads TGCGCCAGCAGCCAAGATAATGTCAATGTTCCCGGTGAGTCGAACACTGAAGCTTTCTTT. It encodes CASSQDNVNVPGESNTEAFF.

V is TRBV14 and J is TRBJ1-1, with TRBD1 identical over 7 bases. There are 15 residues in the CDR3. Germline V CDR1 and CDR2: SGHDN, FVKESK. V trimming: 4 bases; J trimming: 0 bases; junction bases outside the gene matches: 5. CDR3 in DNA: TGTGCCAGCAGCCCCTGGGACAGAATGAACACTGAAGCTTTCTTT. This encodes CASSPWDRMNTEAFF.